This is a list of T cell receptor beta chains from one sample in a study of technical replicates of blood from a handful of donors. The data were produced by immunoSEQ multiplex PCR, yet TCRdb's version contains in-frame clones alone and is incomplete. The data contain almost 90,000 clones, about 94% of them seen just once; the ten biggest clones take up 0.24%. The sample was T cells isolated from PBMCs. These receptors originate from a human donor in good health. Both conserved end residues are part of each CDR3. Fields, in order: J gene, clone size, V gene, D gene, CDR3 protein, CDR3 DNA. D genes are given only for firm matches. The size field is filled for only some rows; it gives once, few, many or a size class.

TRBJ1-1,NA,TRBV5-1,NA,CASSSQLEAFF,TGCGCCAGCAGCTCGCAACTTGAAGCTTTCTTT
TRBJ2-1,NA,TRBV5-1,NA,CASSLTGTASSYNEQFF,TGCGCCAGCAGCCTCACCGGGACTGCTAGCTCCTACAATGAGCAGTTCTTC
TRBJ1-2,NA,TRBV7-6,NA,CASSARDRTNYGYTF,TGTGCCAGCAGCGCGAGAGACAGGACTAACTATGGCTACACCTTC
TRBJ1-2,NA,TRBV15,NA,CATSRRDISGYTF,TGTGCCACCAGCCGCAGGGATATTTCGGGCTACACCTTC
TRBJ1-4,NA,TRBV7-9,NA,CASSLSVQANEKLFF,TGTGCCAGCAGCTTATCCGTACAGGCTAATGAAAAACTGTTTTTT
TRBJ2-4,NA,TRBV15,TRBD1,CATSRVEGADKNIQYF,TGTGCCACCAGCAGAGTTGAGGGGGCAGACAAGAACATTCAGTACTTC
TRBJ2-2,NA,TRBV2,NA,CASSAHSNTGELFF,TGTGCCAGCAGTGCCCACTCGAACACCGGGGAGCTGTTTTTT
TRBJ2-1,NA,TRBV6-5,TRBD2,CASKLTSGSYNEQFF,TGTGCCAGCAAACTAACTAGCGGGAGCTACAATGAGCAGTTCTTC
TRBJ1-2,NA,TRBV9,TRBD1,CASSGIDRGLYGYTF,TGTGCCAGCAGCGGTATAGACAGGGGGCTATATGGCTACACCTTC
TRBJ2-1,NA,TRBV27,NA,CASSLSILSVDEQFF,TGTGCCAGCAGTTTATCGATTCTAAGTGTCGATGAGCAGTTCTTC
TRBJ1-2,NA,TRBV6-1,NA,CASSEPGTNNPSYGYTF,TGTGCCAGCAGTGAACCAGGGACTAACAATCCAAGCTATGGCTACACCTTC
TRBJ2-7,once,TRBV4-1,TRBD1,CASSQVGTAGEEQYF,TGCGCCAGCAGCCAAGTAGGGACAGCCGGGGAGGAGCAGTACTTC
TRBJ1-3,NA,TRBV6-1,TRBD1,CASSEDNPGQRNTIYF,TGTGCCAGCAGTGAGGATAATCCGGGACAGAGAAACACCATATATTTT
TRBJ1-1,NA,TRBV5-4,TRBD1,CASSLDRGEAFF,TGTGCCAGCAGCTTGGACAGGGGTGAAGCTTTCTTT
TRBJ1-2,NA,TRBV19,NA,CASSVSHGYTF,TGTGCCAGTAGTGTTAGCCATGGCTACACCTTC
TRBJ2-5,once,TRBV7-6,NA,CASSLVRQETQYF,TGTGCCAGCAGCTTAGTCCGCCAAGAGACCCAGTACTTC
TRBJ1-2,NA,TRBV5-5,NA,CASSLDGGYTF,TGTGCCAGCAGCTTGGACGGGGGCTACACCTTC
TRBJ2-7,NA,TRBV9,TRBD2,CASSATSGSYEQYF,TGTGCCAGCAGCGCGACTAGCGGGAGTTACGAGCAGTACTTC
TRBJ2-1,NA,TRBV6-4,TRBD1,CASGDREQFF,TGTGCCAGCGGGGACAGGGAGCAGTTCTTC
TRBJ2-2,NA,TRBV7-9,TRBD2,CASSPPGTSDGELFF,TGTGCCAGCAGCCCCCCCGGGACTAGCGACGGGGAGCTGTTTTTT
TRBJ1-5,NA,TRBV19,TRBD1,CASRDWVRGHGGNQPQHF,TGTGCCAGTAGGGATTGGGTCAGGGGGCACGGGGGCAATCAGCCCCAGCATTTT
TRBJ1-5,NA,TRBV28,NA,CASSLIRLNQPQHF,TGTGCCAGCAGTTTAATCAGGCTCAATCAGCCCCAGCATTTT
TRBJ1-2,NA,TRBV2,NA,CASRDTQVIYGYTF,TGTGCCAGCCGGGACACCCAAGTTATCTATGGCTACACCTTC
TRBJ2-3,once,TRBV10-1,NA,CASSEGSGGPTDTQYF,TGCGCCAGCAGTGAGGGGTCGGGCGGGCCCACAGATACGCAGTATTTT
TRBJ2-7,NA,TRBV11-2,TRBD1,CASRSPGQGFYEQYF,TGTGCCAGCAGATCCCCGGGACAGGGTTTTTACGAGCAGTACTTC
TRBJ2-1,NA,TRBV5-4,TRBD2,CASSLDAGGLNEQFF,TGTGCCAGCAGCTTGGATGCGGGAGGACTAAATGAGCAGTTCTTC
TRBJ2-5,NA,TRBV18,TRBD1,CASSESGTGGIETQYF,TGTGCCAGCTCGGAGTCCGGGACAGGGGGCATCGAGACCCAGTACTTC
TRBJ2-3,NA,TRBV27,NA,CATSRATRNTDTQYF,TGTGCCACCAGCAGGGCGACAAGAAACACAGATACGCAGTATTTT
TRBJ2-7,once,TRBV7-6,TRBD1,CASSLGPGQGTFEQYF,TGTGCCAGCAGCTTAGGCCCGGGACAGGGGACCTTCGAGCAGTACTTC
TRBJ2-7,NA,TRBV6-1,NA,CASRQGLSEQYF,TGTGCCAGCAGACAGGGCCTAAGCGAGCAGTACTTC
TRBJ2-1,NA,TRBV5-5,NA,CASSLVLGIVRYEQFF,TGTGCCAGCAGCTTGGTTCTCGGGATTGTTCGCTATGAGCAGTTCTTC
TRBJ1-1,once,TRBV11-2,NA,CASSFTGTRTGGGAFF,TGTGCCAGCAGCTTCACCGGGACCCGGACCGGGGGGGGAGCTTTCTTT
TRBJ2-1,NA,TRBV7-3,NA,CASSLDRAGDNEQFF,TGTGCCAGCAGCTTAGACCGCGCAGGGGACAATGAGCAGTTCTTC
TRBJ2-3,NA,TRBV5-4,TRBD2,CASSPGGDHTDTQYF,TGTGCCAGCAGCCCGGGGGGGGACCACACAGATACGCAGTATTTT
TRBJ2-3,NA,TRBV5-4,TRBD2,CASSLDLTGGFEDTQYF,TGTGCCAGCAGCTTGGATTTAACGGGGGGTTTTGAGGATACGCAGTATTTT
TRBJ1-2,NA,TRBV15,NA,CATSRVDSNYGYTF,TGTGCCACCAGCAGAGTAGACAGTAACTATGGCTACACCTTC
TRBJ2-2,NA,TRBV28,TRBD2,CASSLIGGRSGELFF,TGTGCCAGCAGTTTAATCGGCGGGAGATCCGGGGAGCTGTTTTTT
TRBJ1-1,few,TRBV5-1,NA,CASSLQGTEAFF,TGCGCCAGCAGCTTACAGGGCACTGAAGCTTTCTTT
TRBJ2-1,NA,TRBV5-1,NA,CASTNSRTGTTDNEQFF,TGCGCCAGCACCAACAGCCGAACCGGGACAACCGACAATGAGCAGTTCTTC
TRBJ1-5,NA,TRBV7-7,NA,CASSSWTENQPQHF,TGTGCCAGCAGCTCGTGGACAGAGAATCAGCCCCAGCATTTT
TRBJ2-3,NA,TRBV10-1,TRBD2,CASGAGFTDTQYF,TGCGCCAGCGGAGCGGGGTTCACAGATACGCAGTATTTT
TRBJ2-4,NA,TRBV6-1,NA,CASTQGGNIQYF,TGTGCCAGCACCCAGGGGGGAAACATTCAGTACTTC
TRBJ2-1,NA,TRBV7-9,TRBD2,CASSSRAGGRDEQFF,TGTGCCAGCAGCAGTCGAGCGGGGGGCAGGGATGAGCAGTTCTTC
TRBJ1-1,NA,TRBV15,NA,CATSRDRSTEAFF,TGTGCCACCAGCAGAGACAGGTCGACTGAAGCTTTCTTT
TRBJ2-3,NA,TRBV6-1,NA,CASSVGGTPTDTQYF,TGTGCCAGCAGTGTTGGGGGGACTCCCACAGATACGCAGTATTTT
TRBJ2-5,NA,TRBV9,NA,CASSVGLLRFQETQYF,TGTGCCAGCAGCGTAGGTCTTTTGAGGTTCCAAGAGACCCAGTACTTC
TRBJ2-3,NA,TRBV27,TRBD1,CASSSWTGGTDTQYF,TGTGCCAGCAGTTCCTGGACAGGGGGCACAGATACGCAGTATTTT
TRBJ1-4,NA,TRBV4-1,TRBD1,CASSDTGARDAKEKLFF,TGCGCCAGCAGCGATACAGGGGCCCGGGACGCAAAGGAAAAACTGTTTTTT
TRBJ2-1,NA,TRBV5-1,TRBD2,CASSSLGSGSYNEQFF,TGCGCCAGCAGCTCCTTAGGTAGCGGGTCCTACAATGAGCAGTTCTTC
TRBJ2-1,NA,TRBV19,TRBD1,CASSPGTGGTYNEQFF,TGTGCCAGTAGTCCAGGGACAGGGGGCACCTACAATGAGCAGTTCTTC
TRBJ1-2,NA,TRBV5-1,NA,CASSTHRATNYGYTF,TGCGCCAGCAGCACCCACAGAGCTACTAACTATGGCTACACCTTC
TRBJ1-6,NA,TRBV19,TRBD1,CASSTGQGVNSPLHF,TGTGCCAGTAGTACAGGACAGGGGGTAAATTCACCCCTCCACTTT
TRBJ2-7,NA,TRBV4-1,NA,CASSQEQGYYEQYF,TGCGCCAGCAGCCAAGAGCAGGGGTACTACGAGCAGTACTTC
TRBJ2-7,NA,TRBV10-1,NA,CASSEPGSLSREQYF,TGCGCCAGCAGTGAACCCGGGTCCTTATCCCGCGAGCAGTACTTC
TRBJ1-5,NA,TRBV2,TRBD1,CASRIGQGAQHF,TGTGCCAGCAGGATCGGACAGGGCGCCCAGCATTTT
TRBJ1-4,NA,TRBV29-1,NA,CSVRLPGREANEKLFF,TGCAGCGTCCGCCTTCCAGGCAGGGAAGCTAATGAAAAACTGTTTTTT